What follows are 21 T cell receptor beta chains derived from one specimen sequenced in a study of a mutant IDH1 vaccine in newly diagnosed glioma. Their antigen targets remain unknown. Documented time point: week 47, end of study. Alongside topical imiquimod, each dose of vaccine comprised 300 ug of mutant IDH1 20-mer peptide. Only in-frame clones appear in the TCRdb table, and some are missing; sequencing was by immunoSEQ multiplex PCR. This table has roughly 34,000 clones, roughly 90% appearing once. Material: PBMCs, obtained from a glioma patient whose treatment included an IDH1 peptide vaccine. All receptors come from a woman aged 40 to 49 with glioma.

CDR3 bases: TGCGCCAGCAGCTTGCCTAGTAAGACCGGGGAGCTGTTTTTT. It encodes CASSLPSKTGELFF. The genes are TRBV5-1 and TRBJ2-2; D gene uncertain. V was shortened by 1 base and J by 5 bases, with 9 bases between the two germline ends. The CDR3 is made up of 14 amino acids. CDR1 and CDR2 from the germline V gene are SGHRS and YFSETQ.

This chain joins TRBV5-1 and TRBJ1-5, with TRBD1 identical over 11 bases. Looked up from germline, CDR1 is SGHRS and CDR2 is YFSETQ. V lost 4 bases to trimming and J lost 6 bases; unmatched junction nucleotides: 3. This CDR3 comprises 14 residues. CDR3 loop: CASSTGQGAQPQHF. The CDR3 bases are TGCGCCAGCAGCACTGGACAGGGGGCTCAGCCCCAGCATTTT.

The chain couples TRBV11-2 to TRBJ1-1; possibly TRBD1 for D (6 bases). Germline values: CDR1 SGHAT, CDR2 FQNNGV. This CDR3 has 11 residues. V was trimmed by 3 bases and J by 9 bases, leaving 8 bases between them. The CDR3 nucleotides read TGTGCCAGCAGCTTGGGACAAAAAGCTTTCTTT. This codes for CASSLGQKAFF.

This clone was recorded a few times. The chain recombines TRBV7-2 with TRBJ1-2, with unresolved D. Per germline, CDR1 SGHTA and CDR2 FQGNSA. The germline V and J ends were trimmed by 2 bases and 6 bases, with 7 bases remaining between them. This CDR3 has 12 amino acids. CDR3 in DNA: TGTGCCAGCAGCTTATCCCAGAATGGCTACACCTTC. Residues: CASSLSQNGYTF.

V and J are TRBV5-1 and TRBJ2-1, with 8 nucleotides matching TRBD2. The CDR3 has 14 residues. Germline V gene data show CDR1 as SGHRS and CDR2 as YFSETQ. Trimming at V came to 4 bases and at J to 10 bases, leaving 10 bases not matched to a gene. CDR3 protein: CASSRTPGLEEQFF. In DNA form, the CDR3 reads TGCGCCAGCAGCCGGACCCCGGGACTAGAGGAGCAGTTCTTC.

The chain couples TRBV5-6 to TRBJ2-3; D may be TRBD1 (6 bases). Germline V CDR1 and CDR2: SGHDT, YYEEEE. The CDR3 runs to 17 residues. V shed 0 bases and J shed 0 bases, with 14 bases lying between them. For the CDR3, the DNA is TGTGCCAGCAGCTTGGCGATAGGGACACCTAGCACAGATACGCAGTATTTT. Amino acid sequence: CASSLAIGTPSTDTQYF.

The rearrangement joins TRBV7-2 to TRBJ2-5, with 8 bases aligning to TRBD2. This CDR3 contains 16 residues. Germline CDR1 SGHTA, CDR2 FQGNSA. V lost 2 bases and J lost 2; bases outside the gene matches: 7. CDR3 in amino acids: CASSLLPPGGQETQYF. The CDR3 DNA sequence: TGTGCCAGCAGCTTACTCCCGCCGGGGGGGCAAGAGACCCAGTACTTC.

This chain joins TRBV11-2 and TRBJ2-1; a weak D match, TRBD1 (7 bases). This CDR3 spans 17 amino acids. Deletions cut 5 bases from V and 3 bases from J, with 20 bases between. Per the germline V gene, CDR1 is SGHAT and CDR2 is FQNNGV. The CDR3 protein is CASSPGDRLVGYNEQFF. The CDR3, as DNA: TGTGCCAGCAGCCCGGGGGACAGATTGGTTGGCTACAATGAGCAGTTCTTC.

The V call is TRBV7-8, the J call TRBJ1-2; 8 nucleotides match TRBD1. The CDR3 covers 14 residues. From germline, CDR1 is SGHVS and CDR2 FQNEAQ. V shed 5 bases, J shed 4 bases, and the junction held 6 bases outside the gene matches. CDR3 residues: CASSTRTGPYGYTF. The CDR3 DNA follows: TGTGCCAGCAGCACTAGGACAGGGCCCTATGGCTACACCTTC.

V is TRBV27 and J is TRBJ2-5; D may be TRBD2 (5 bases). CDR1 and CDR2 (germline): MNHEY, SMNVEV (reference sequence). The CDR3 extends over 14 amino acids. V lost 5 bases and J 6 bases, leaving 16 bases between the germline ends. The CDR3 DNA follows: TGTGCCAGCAGTCCAAGTAGACTACCGAAGACCCAGTACTTC. Translating gives CASSPSRLPKTQYF.

The rearrangement joins TRBV7-6 to TRBJ1-2; 8 bases line up with TRBD1. Germline V gives CDR1 SGHVS, CDR2 FNYEAQ. V dropped 5 bases and J dropped 5; count of bases not matched to a gene: 10. The CDR3 length is 15 residues. CDR3 DNA: TGTGCCAGCAGCATGGGGGGGCAGGGGGCTTATGGCTACACCTTC. As protein: CASSMGGQGAYGYTF.

The J gene is TRBJ1-2, the V gene TRBV5-6; D perhaps matches TRBD1 (5 bases). With 4 bases removed from V and 7 bases from J, the gap between germline ends came to 17 bases. This CDR3 comprises 14 residues. Germline V gene data show CDR1 as SGHDT and CDR2 as YYEEEE. CDR3 nucleotide sequence: TGTGCCAGCAGCGCGGCTTTGGGGCGAACTGGCTACACCTTC. Amino acids: CASSAALGRTGYTF.

V usage is TRBV30 and J usage is TRBJ1-1, with no clear D. The CDR3 covers 11 residues. Between the trimmed V and J ends, which lost 3 bases and 4 bases, there was a span of 6 bases. From germline, CDR1 is GTSNPN and CDR2 SVGIG (reference sequence). DNA of the CDR3: TGTGCCTGGAGCTACGGCACTGAAGCTTTCTTT. Protein: CAWSYGTEAFF.

J is TRBJ2-2 and V is TRBV19, with a possible D match to TRBD2 (6 bases). CDR1 and CDR2 from the germline V gene are LNHDA and SQIVND (reference sequence). CDR3 length equals 18 residues. Between the trimmed V and J ends, which lost 4 bases and 0 bases, there was a span of 18 bases. The CDR3 protein is CASSKDPDGLSNTGELFF. The DNA for the CDR3 is TGTGCCAGTAGTAAGGACCCGGACGGACTATCGAACACCGGGGAGCTGTTTTTT.

This chain links TRBV7-9 with TRBJ1-1; perhaps TRBD1 as D (5 bases). The CDR3 has 15 amino acids. From germline, CDR1 is SEHNR and CDR2 FQNEAQ (reference sequence). The V end was cut by 5 bases, the J end by 0 bases, with 13 bases between. The CDR3 reads CASSPQQGMNTEAFF. The DNA for the CDR3 is TGTGCCAGCAGCCCCCAGCAGGGAATGAACACTGAAGCTTTCTTT.

V gene TRBV7-2 combines with J gene TRBJ2-3, with D possibly matching TRBD2 (5 bases). The CDR3 spans 17 residues. Germline CDR1 and CDR2: SGHTA and FQGNSA. V lost 5 bases to trimming and J lost 0 bases, with 18 bases between them. CDR3 residues: CASSRNLGAASTDTQYF. The CDR3 coding sequence is TGTGCCAGCAGCCGAAACTTGGGAGCCGCTAGCACAGATACGCAGTATTTT.

The rearrangement joins TRBV28 to TRBJ2-5; D possibly corresponds to TRBD2 (6 bases). Germline loops: CDR1 MDHEN, CDR2 SYDVKM. This CDR3 has 14 amino acids. Trimming stripped 3 bases from V and 5 bases from J, with 13 bases between. For the CDR3, the DNA is TGTGCCAGCAGTTTTCGGCCAGGAGGGGAGACCCAGTACTTC. It translates to CASSFRPGGETQYF.

The chain combines TRBV14 with TRBJ1-1; D is unclear. Deletions cut 3 bases from V and 4 bases from J, with 9 bases between. There are 13 residues in the CDR3. Germline V CDR1 and CDR2: SGHDN, FVKESK. Here the CDR3 reads CASSHTLITEAFF. In DNA, the CDR3 is TGTGCCAGCAGCCATACCCTGATCACTGAAGCTTTCTTT.

The V gene is TRBV6-6, the J gene TRBJ1-4, with D unresolved. Germline V gene sequence: CDR1 MNHNY, CDR2 SVGAGI (reference sequence). This CDR3 comprises 15 residues. V lost 6 bases, J lost 4 bases, and 15 bases lay in between. The CDR3 loop reads CASSPGPKVNEKLFF. As DNA, the CDR3 is TGTGCCAGCAGCCCGGGCCCCAAGGTTAATGAAAAACTGTTTTTT.

This chain connects TRBV5-1 to TRBJ2-1, with D possibly matching TRBD1 (6 bases). Germline V lookup: CDR1 SGHRS, CDR2 YFSETQ. This CDR3 contains 13 residues. The V end was cut by 7 bases, the J end by 5 bases, with 13 bases between. The CDR3 DNA reads as TGCGCCAGCGCCAAGGGGGTTAACAATGAGCAGTTCTTC. Amino acid sequence: CASAKGVNNEQFF.

This sequence joins TRBV25-1 and TRBJ2-7; 8 nucleotides agree with TRBD1. Germline loops: CDR1 MGHDK, CDR2 SYGVNS. CDR3 length equals 14 residues. V was clipped by 8 bases and J by 0 bases; unmatched bases: 6. Here the CDR3 DNA reads TGTGCCAGCTCGGGACAGGCCCACTCCTACGAGCAGTACTTC. As protein: CASSGQAHSYEQYF.